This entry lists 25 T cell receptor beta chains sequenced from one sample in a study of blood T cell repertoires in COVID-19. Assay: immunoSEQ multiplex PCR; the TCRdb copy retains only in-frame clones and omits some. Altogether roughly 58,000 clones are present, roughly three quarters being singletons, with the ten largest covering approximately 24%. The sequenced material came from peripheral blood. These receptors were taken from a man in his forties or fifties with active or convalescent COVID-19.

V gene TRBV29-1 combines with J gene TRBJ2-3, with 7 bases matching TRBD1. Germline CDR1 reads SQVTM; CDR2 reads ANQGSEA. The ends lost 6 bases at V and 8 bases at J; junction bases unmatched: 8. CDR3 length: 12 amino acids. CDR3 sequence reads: CSVGPTGSTQYF. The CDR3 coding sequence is TGCAGCGTGGGGCCGACAGGGAGTACGCAGTATTTT.

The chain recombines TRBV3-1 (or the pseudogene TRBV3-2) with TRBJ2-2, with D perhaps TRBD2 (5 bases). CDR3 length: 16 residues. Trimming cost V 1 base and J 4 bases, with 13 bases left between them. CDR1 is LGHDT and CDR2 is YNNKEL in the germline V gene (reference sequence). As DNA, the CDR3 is TGTGCCAGCAGCCAAGGCGAGGGAAGAGGCACCGGGGAGCTGTTTTTT. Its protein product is CASSQGEGRGTGELFF.

The DNA of the CDR3 is TGTGCCAGTAGGACCGGGACAGCCAACACCGGGGAGCTGTTTTTT. Protein sequence: CASRTGTANTGELFF. The chain recombines TRBV19 with TRBJ2-2; 7 bases map to TRBD1. Germline loops: CDR1 LNHDA, CDR2 SQIVND (reference sequence). The CDR3 sequence is 15 residues long. With V trimmed by 6 bases and J by 2 bases, 6 bases remained unmatched.

CDR3 sequence: CSVADRVGYGYTF. The CDR3 bases are TGCAGCGTTGCGGACAGGGTGGGGTATGGCTACACCTTC. The rearrangement links TRBV29-1 to TRBJ1-2; 8 bases are shared with TRBD1. This CDR3 is built from 13 residues. Losses at the gene ends were 4 bases for V and 5 bases for J; bases not matched to a gene: 6. Germline CDR1 and CDR2: SQVTM and ANQGSEA.

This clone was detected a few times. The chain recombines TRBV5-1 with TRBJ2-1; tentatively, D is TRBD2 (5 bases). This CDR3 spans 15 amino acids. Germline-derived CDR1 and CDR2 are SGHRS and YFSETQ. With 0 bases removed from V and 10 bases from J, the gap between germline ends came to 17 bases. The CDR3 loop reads CASSLVAGLSGEQFF. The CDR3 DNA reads TGCGCCAGCAGCTTGGTTGCGGGTCTAAGTGGGGAGCAGTTCTTC.

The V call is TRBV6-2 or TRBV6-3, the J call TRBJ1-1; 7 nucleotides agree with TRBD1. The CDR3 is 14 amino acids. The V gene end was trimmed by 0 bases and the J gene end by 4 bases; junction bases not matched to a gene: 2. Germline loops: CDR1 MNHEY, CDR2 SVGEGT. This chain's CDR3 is CASSYSGGGTEAFF. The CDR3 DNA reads TGTGCCAGCAGTTACTCAGGGGGCGGCACTGAAGCTTTCTTT.

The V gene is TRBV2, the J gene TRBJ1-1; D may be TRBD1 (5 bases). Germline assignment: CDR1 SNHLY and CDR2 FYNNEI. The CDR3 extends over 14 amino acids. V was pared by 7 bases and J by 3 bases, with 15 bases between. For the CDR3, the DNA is TGTGCCAGCACGAAGGAGGGGAGGTACACTGAAGCTTTCTTT. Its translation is CASTKEGRYTEAFF.

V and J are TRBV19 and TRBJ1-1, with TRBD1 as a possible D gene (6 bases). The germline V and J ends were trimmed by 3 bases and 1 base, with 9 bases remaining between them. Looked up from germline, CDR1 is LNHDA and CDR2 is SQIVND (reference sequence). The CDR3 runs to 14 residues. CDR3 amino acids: CASSINRENTEAFF. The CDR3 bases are TGTGCCAGTAGTATTAACAGGGAGAACACTGAAGCTTTCTTT. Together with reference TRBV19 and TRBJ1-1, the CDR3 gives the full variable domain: DGGITQSPKYLFRKEGQNVTLSCEQNLNHDAMYWYRQDPGQGLRLIYYSQIVNDFQKGDIAEGYSVSREKKESFPLTVTSAQKNPTAFYLCASSINRENTEAFFGQGTRLTVV.

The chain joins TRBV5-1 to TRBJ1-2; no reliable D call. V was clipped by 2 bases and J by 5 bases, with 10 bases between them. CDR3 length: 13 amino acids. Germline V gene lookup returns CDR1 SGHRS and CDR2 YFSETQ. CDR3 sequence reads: CASSFGGVYGYTF. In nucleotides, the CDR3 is TGCGCCAGCAGCTTTGGCGGAGTTTATGGCTACACCTTC.

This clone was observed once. The CDR3 DNA sequence: TGTGCCAGCAGTTTCCTAGAAGAGACCCAGTACTTC. This translates into CASSFLEETQYF. The chain employs TRBV12-3 or TRBV12-4 and TRBJ2-5; no clear D gene. This CDR3 spans 12 amino acids. The V end lost 3 bases, the J end lost 3 bases, and 5 bases lay between the germline ends.

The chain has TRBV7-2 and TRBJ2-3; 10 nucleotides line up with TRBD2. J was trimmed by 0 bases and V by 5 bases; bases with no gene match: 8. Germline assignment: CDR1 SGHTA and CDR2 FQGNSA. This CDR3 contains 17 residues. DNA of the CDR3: TGTGCCAGCAGCGGAAGCGGGAGGGCCTCTAGCACAGATACGCAGTATTTT. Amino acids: CASSGSGRASSTDTQYF.

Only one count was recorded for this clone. CDR3 residues: CASSSNLRGTEAFF. CDR3 in DNA: TGTGCCAGCAGCTCGAATCTAAGGGGCACTGAAGCTTTCTTT. The rearrangement links TRBV7-9 to TRBJ1-1; a possible D gene is TRBD1 (5 bases). CDR1 is SEHNR, CDR2 FQNEAQ, per germline (reference sequence). V shed 4 bases and J shed 4 bases, with 13 bases lying between them. The CDR3 length is 14 residues.

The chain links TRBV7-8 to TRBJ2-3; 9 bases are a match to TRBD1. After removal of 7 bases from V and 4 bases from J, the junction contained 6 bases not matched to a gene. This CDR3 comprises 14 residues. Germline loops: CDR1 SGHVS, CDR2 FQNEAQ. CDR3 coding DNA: TGTGCCAGCAACAGGGGGCACTCCTCAGATACGCAGTATTTT. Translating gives CASNRGHSSDTQYF.

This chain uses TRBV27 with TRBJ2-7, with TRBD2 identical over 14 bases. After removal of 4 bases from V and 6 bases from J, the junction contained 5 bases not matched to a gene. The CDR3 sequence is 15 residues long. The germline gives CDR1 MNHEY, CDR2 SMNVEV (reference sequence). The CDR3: CASSSGTSGRGEQYF. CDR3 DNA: TGTGCCAGCAGTTCCGGGACTAGCGGGAGAGGCGAGCAGTACTTC.

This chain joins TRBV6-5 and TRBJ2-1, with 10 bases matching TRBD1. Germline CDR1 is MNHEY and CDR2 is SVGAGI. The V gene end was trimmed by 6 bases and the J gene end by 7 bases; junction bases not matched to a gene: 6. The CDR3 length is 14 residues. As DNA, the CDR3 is TGTGCCAGCAGGACAGGGGGCGGGGGAAATGAGCAGTTCTTC. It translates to CASRTGGGGNEQFF.

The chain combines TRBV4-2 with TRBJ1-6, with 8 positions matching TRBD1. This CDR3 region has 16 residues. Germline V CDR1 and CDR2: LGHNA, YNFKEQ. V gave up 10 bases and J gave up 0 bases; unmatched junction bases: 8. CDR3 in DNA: TGTGCCACCCGACGAGACAGGGGCTCCTATAATTCACCCCTCCACTTT. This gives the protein CATRRDRGSYNSPLHF.

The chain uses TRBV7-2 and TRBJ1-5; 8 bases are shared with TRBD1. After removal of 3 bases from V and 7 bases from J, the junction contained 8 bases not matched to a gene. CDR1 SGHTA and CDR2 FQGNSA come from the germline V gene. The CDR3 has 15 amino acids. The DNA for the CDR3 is TGTGCCAGCAGCTTTTCACAGGGGACAGGCCAGCCCCAGCATTTT. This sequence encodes CASSFSQGTGQPQHF.

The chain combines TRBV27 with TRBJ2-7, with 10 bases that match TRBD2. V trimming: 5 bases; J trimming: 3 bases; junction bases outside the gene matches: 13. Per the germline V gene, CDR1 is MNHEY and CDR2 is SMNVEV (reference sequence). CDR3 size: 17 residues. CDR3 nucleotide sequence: TGTGCCAGCAGTCCCGGCGCTAGCGGGAGTTCCCTCTACGAGCAGTACTTC. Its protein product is CASSPGASGSSLYEQYF.

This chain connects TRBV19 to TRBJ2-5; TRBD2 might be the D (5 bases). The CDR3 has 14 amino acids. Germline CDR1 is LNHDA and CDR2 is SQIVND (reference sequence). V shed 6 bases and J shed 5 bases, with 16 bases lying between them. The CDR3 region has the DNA TGTGCCAGTAGCTCGAGCTCGGGATGGGAGACCCAGTACTTC. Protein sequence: CASSSSSGWETQYF.

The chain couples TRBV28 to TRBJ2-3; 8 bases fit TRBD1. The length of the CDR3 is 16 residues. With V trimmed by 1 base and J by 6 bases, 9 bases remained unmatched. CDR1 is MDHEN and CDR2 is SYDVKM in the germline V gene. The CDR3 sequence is CASSLSQGATMDTQYF. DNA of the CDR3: TGTGCCAGCAGTTTATCCCAGGGGGCCACCATGGATACGCAGTATTTT.

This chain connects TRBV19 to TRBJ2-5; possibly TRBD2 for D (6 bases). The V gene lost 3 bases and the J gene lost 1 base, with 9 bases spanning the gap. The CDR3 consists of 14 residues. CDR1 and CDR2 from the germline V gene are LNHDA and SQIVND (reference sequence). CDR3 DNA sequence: TGTGCCAGTAGTATCCAGGGAGGCCAAGAGACCCAGTACTTC. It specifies CASSIQGGQETQYF.

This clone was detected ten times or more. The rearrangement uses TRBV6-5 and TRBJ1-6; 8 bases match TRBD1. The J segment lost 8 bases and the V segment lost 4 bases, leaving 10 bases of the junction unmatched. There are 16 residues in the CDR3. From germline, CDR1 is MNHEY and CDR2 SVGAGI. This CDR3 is CASSSPGGIGDSPLHF. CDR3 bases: TGTGCCAGCAGTTCTCCAGGGGGCATAGGGGATTCACCCCTCCACTTT.

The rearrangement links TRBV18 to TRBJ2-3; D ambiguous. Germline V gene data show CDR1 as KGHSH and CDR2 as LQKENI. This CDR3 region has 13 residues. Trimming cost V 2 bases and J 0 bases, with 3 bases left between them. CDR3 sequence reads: CASSPLSTDTQYF. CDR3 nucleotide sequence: TGTGCCAGCTCACCATTAAGCACAGATACGCAGTATTTT.

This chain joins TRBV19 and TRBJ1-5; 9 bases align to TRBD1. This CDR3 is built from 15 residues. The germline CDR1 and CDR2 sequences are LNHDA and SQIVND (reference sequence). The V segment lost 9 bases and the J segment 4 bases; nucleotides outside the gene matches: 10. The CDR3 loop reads CASHHTGGGNQPQHF. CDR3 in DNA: TGTGCCAGCCACCATACAGGGGGCGGGAATCAGCCCCAGCATTTT.

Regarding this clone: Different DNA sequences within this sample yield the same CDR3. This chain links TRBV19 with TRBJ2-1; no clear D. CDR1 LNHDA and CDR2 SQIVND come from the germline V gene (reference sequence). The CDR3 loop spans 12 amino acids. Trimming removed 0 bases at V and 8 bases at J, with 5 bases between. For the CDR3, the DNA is TGTGCCAGTAGTATAGATCGGGATGAGCAGTTCTTC. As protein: CASSIDRDEQFF.